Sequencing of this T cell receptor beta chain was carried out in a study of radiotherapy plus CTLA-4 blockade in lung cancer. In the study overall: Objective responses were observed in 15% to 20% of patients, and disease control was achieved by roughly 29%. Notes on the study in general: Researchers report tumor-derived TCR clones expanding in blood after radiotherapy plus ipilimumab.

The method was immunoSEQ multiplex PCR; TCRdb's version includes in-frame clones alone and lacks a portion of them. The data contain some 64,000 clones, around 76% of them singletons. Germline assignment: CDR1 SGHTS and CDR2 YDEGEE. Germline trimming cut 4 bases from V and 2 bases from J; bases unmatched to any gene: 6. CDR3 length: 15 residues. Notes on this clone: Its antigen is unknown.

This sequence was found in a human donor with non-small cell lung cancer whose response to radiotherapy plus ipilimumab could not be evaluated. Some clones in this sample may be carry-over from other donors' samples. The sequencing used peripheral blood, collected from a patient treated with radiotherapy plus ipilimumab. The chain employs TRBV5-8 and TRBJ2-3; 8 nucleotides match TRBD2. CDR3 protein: CASSPLAAFTDTQYF. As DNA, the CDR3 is TGTGCCAGCAGCCCACTAGCGGCGTTCACAGATACGCAGTATTTT.